This TCR beta chain was retrieved from a study of blood T cell repertoires in COVID-19. Overall study context: Samples taken during acute and convalescent COVID-19 were collected in the United States, Italy and Spain. T cells, B-cell-depleted T cells, or PBMCs provided the cDNA or gDNA that served as material.

Study processing details: Estimation of nucleated cell counts relied on the amplification of reference gene primers. Profiled with immunoSEQ multiplex PCR; TCRdb holds only in-frame clones, not every one. V, J and clone size reflect that table, while D and trimming were determined from the DNA. The sample holds 180,000 or so clones, 70% to 90% seen once. The germline gives CDR1 LGHNA, CDR2 YNFKEQ. The V end was cut by 4 bases, the J end by 2 bases, with 12 bases between. The CDR3 runs to 16 residues. The chain couples TRBV4-2 to TRBJ1-6; D not resolved. This sequence was found in a woman in her 30s with acute or convalescent COVID-19. Sequences were obtained from peripheral blood. CDR3 sequence: CASSRDELAYNSPLHF. DNA of the CDR3: TGTGCCAGCAGCCGTGATGAGCTCGCCTATAATTCACCCCTCCACTTT.